The 30 T cell receptor beta chains below were found in one sample sequenced in a study of EBV T-cell therapy then PD-1 blockade in nasopharyngeal carcinoma. Time point reported: 266 days after commencement of treatment, after nivolumab therapy. Noted treatment: AdE1-LMPpoly-expanded autologous EBV-specific T-cell therapy followed by anti-PD-1 nivolumab. The protocol was immunoSEQ multiplex PCR, while the TCRdb copy is restricted to in-frame clones and leaves out a portion. The sample has around 19,000 clones; about 81% are singletons. Antigens for these TCRs are unknown. The material sequenced was CD8+ T cells from blood, taken around day 270 from a patient whose treatment included autologous EBV-specific T cells and nivolumab. All receptors derive from a man between 40 and 49 years old with nasopharyngeal carcinoma.

V gene TRBV30 combines with J gene TRBJ1-6; 7 bases line up with TRBD1. The trim removed 8 bases at V and 4 bases at J, leaving 11 bases unmatched. This CDR3 spans 15 amino acids. CDR1 and CDR2 from the germline V gene are GTSNPN and SVGIG (reference sequence). In nucleotides, the CDR3 is TGTGCCGGAACAGGGGTCCCGACATATAATTCACCCCTCCACTTT. Amino acid sequence: CAGTGVPTYNSPLHF.

This clone was detected once. The rearrangement uses TRBV19 and TRBJ1-5; weak D call: TRBD1 (5 bases). Germline CDR1 is LNHDA and CDR2 is SQIVND (reference sequence). Trimming took off 6 bases at V and 5 bases at J, with 8 bases between the two ends. The CDR3 spans 12 residues. CDR3 region: CASRRGYQPQHF. In DNA, the CDR3 is TGTGCCAGTAGGAGGGGTTATCAGCCCCAGCATTTT.

The chain joins TRBV4-2 to TRBJ2-5, with TRBD2 identical over 12 bases. V shed 0 bases and J 4 bases; nucleotides not matched to a gene: 6. CDR1 is LGHNA and CDR2 is YNFKEQ in the germline V gene. The CDR3 has 17 amino acids. The CDR3 nucleotides read TGTGCCAGCAGCCAAGATGGGGCTAGCGGGGGGGCAGAGACCCAGTACTTC. Its protein product is CASSQDGASGGAETQYF.

The chain recombines TRBV7-9 with TRBJ2-3; D unclear. Germline V gene sequence: CDR1 SEHNR, CDR2 FQNEAQ (reference sequence). Trimming pared 4 bases from V and 2 bases from J, leaving 10 bases between. The CDR3 is 14 amino acids. CDR3 in amino acids: CASSSDKPTDTQYF. The CDR3 nucleotides read TGTGCCAGCAGCTCCGACAAACCCACAGATACGCAGTATTTT.

This chain connects TRBV6-5 to TRBJ2-7, with a possible D match to TRBD2 (6 bases). The germline V gene encodes CDR1 MNHEY and CDR2 SVGAGI. Deletions cut 4 bases from V and 0 bases from J, with 13 bases between. This CDR3 has 15 amino acids. The CDR3 protein is CASSSEEGSSYEQYF. The CDR3 DNA is TGTGCCAGCAGTTCTGAGGAGGGAAGCTCCTACGAGCAGTACTTC.

The chain uses TRBV9 and TRBJ1-2, with 7 bases aligning to TRBD1. This CDR3 comprises 13 residues. The junction had 6 bases not matched to a gene; V was cut back by 2 bases and J by 8 bases. Germline CDR1 is SGDLS and CDR2 is YYNGEE. Here the CDR3 reads CASSVTGEGGYTF. CDR3 in DNA: TGTGCCAGCAGCGTTACAGGGGAGGGCGGCTACACCTTC.

This chain links TRBV4-1 with TRBJ1-1; no reliable D call. The CDR3 has 13 amino acids. V was pared by 0 bases and J by 11 bases, with 13 bases between. Germline loops: CDR1 MGHRA, CDR2 YSYEKL. DNA for the CDR3: TGCGCCAGCAGCCAAGATCATAGGAATTTCGCTTTCTTT. Its translation is CASSQDHRNFAFF.

The rearrangement links TRBV9 to TRBJ1-2; no clear D. V was pared by 5 bases and J by 4 bases, with 12 bases between. The germline V gene has CDR1 SGDLS and CDR2 YYNGEE. This CDR3 is 13 amino acids long. The CDR3 DNA reads as TGTGCCAGCAGTCTTGAGGACGGCTATGGCTACACCTTC. Amino acids: CASSLEDGYGYTF.

The chain has TRBV2 and TRBJ2-7; D not certain. There are 14 residues in the CDR3. V gave up 7 bases and J gave up 1 base, with 14 bases separating them. Germline loops: CDR1 SNHLY, CDR2 FYNNEI. The CDR3 is CASINRDTSYEQYF. Written as DNA, the CDR3 is TGTGCCAGCATAAACAGAGATACGTCCTACGAGCAGTACTTC.

The count of this clone is one. The chain carries TRBV7-9 and TRBJ1-3; 7 bases match TRBD1. This CDR3 contains 16 residues. CDR1 and CDR2 (germline): SEHNR, FQNEAQ (reference sequence). V dropped 5 bases and J dropped 9; count of bases not matched to a gene: 16. The CDR3 sequence is CASSPPTGNGPSTIYF. DNA for the CDR3: TGTGCCAGCAGCCCCCCGACAGGGAACGGCCCCAGCACCATATATTTT.

The chain carries TRBV10-3 and TRBJ2-7; D is undetermined. Trimming took 2 bases from V and 2 from J, leaving 13 bases between them. CDR3 length: 15 residues. In germline, CDR1 is ENHRY, CDR2 SYGVKD. The CDR3 reads CAISEKLTMTYEQYF. CDR3 bases: TGTGCCATCAGTGAGAAGCTGACGATGACCTACGAGCAGTACTTC.

The rearrangement uses TRBV5-1 and TRBJ2-5; D is possibly TRBD2 (5 bases). V was shortened by 0 bases and J by 2 bases, with 14 bases between the two germline ends. Germline CDR1 reads SGHRS; CDR2 reads YFSETQ. This CDR3 is built from 16 residues. The CDR3 coding sequence is TGCGCCAGCAGCTTGGAACCTAGCATCCTACAAGAGACCCAGTACTTC. Its translation: CASSLEPSILQETQYF.

This clone was counted once. The V gene is TRBV24-1, the J gene TRBJ2-5; no reliable D call. CDR3 length equals 14 residues. V lost 12 bases and J 1 base, leaving 17 bases between the germline ends. Germline V CDR1 and CDR2: KGHDR, SFDVKD. The CDR3 DNA is TGTGCCCTCGGGTTCGGCAGCACCCAAGAGACCCAGTACTTC. This translates into CALGFGSTQETQYF.

The chain recombines TRBV2 with TRBJ2-7; no firm D call. Germline assignment: CDR1 SNHLY and CDR2 FYNNEI. The CDR3 is made up of 11 amino acids. The V end was cut by 7 bases, the J end by 3 bases, with 7 bases between. In nucleotides, the CDR3 is TGTGCCAGCATCGGTGGCTACGAGCAGTACTTC. This gives the protein CASIGGYEQYF.

The chain combines TRBV6-2 or TRBV6-3 with TRBJ1-1; tentatively, D is TRBD1 (6 bases). V was shortened by 6 bases and J by 6 bases, with 11 bases between the two germline ends. Germline CDR1 reads MNHEY; CDR2 reads SVGEGT. The CDR3 covers 12 residues. CDR3 sequence: CASSAGGSEAFF. CDR3 nucleotides: TGTGCCAGCAGCGCGGGGGGCTCTGAAGCTTTCTTT.

This chain uses TRBV6-2 or TRBV6-3 with TRBJ2-7; perhaps TRBD2 as D (5 bases). CDR3 length equals 15 residues. Trimming removed 6 bases at V and 1 base at J, with 16 bases between. Germline assignment: CDR1 MNHEY and CDR2 SVGEGT. CDR3 sequence reads: CASSALRGLSYEQYF. The DNA for the CDR3 is TGTGCCAGCAGCGCCCTACGGGGTCTATCCTACGAGCAGTACTTC.

The V gene is TRBV6-4, the J gene TRBJ2-1, with 9 bases lining up with TRBD1. V dropped 3 bases and J dropped 5; count of bases not matched to a gene: 8. The CDR3 covers 16 residues. CDR1 and CDR2 (germline): MRHNA, SNTAGT. The CDR3 region has the DNA TGTGCCAGCAGTGAGGCCTCCGGGACAGGGCACAATGAGCAGTTCTTC. Translation: CASSEASGTGHNEQFF.

V is TRBV27 and J is TRBJ1-6; D gene ambiguous. This CDR3 has 14 amino acids. Germline CDR1 is MNHEY and CDR2 is SMNVEV (reference sequence). With 6 bases removed from V and 8 bases from J, the gap between germline ends came to 14 bases. CDR3 in amino acids: CASSRSYGYSPLHF. The CDR3 nucleotides read TGTGCCAGCAGCCGATCTTACGGTTATTCACCCCTCCACTTT.

This clone was picked up one time. V usage is TRBV2 and J usage is TRBJ1-4; perhaps TRBD1 as D (6 bases). Germline CDR1 is SNHLY and CDR2 is FYNNEI. The V gene lost 8 bases and the J gene lost 7 bases, with 17 bases spanning the gap. The CDR3 consists of 14 residues. The chain's CDR3 is CASQGRGKSEKLFF. In nucleotides, the CDR3 is TGTGCCAGCCAGGGGAGGGGAAAAAGTGAAAAACTGTTTTTT. Looking up the rest from reference TRBV2 and TRBJ1-4 gives the full variable domain: EPEVTQTPSHQVTQMGQEVILRCVPISNHLYFYWYRQILGQKVEFLVSFYNNEISEKSEIFDDQFSVERPDGSNFTLKIRSTKLEDSAMYFCASQGRGKSEKLFFGSGTQLSVL.

This clone was picked up one time. The gene calls are TRBV12-3 or TRBV12-4 and TRBJ1-1; no clear D gene. The V end was cut by 4 bases, the J end by 11 bases, with 8 bases between. CDR3 length: 10 residues. Written as DNA, the CDR3 is TGTGCCAGCAGTTCTATCGTGGCTTTCTTT. Translation gives CASSSIVAFF.

CDR3 coding DNA: TGTGCCAGTAGTTACTTTGGGGGTTCACCCCTCCACTTT. It is translated as CASSYFGGSPLHF. The V gene is TRBV19, the J gene TRBJ1-6, with D perhaps matching TRBD1 (5 bases). CDR1 LNHDA and CDR2 SQIVND come from the germline V gene (reference sequence). V shed 5 bases and J shed 9 bases, with 11 bases lying between them. The CDR3 spans 13 residues.

The CDR3 region is CASRYPGQGNTEAFF. In DNA, the CDR3 is TGTGCCAGCAGGTACCCGGGACAGGGGAACACTGAAGCTTTCTTT. This rearrangement joins TRBV6-5 to TRBJ1-1, with 9 bases that match TRBD1. Germline CDR1 and CDR2: MNHEY and SVGAGI. The CDR3 totals 15 residues. Trimming took 6 bases from V and 1 from J; bases not matched to a gene: 6.

This clone was counted once. This sequence joins TRBV7-9 and TRBJ2-7; possible D gene TRBD1, 5 bases. Trimming pared 5 bases from V and 1 base from J, leaving 12 bases between. CDR3 length: 14 residues. Germline CDR1 reads SEHNR; CDR2 reads FQNEAQ (reference sequence). In nucleotides, the CDR3 is TGTGCCAGCAGCCCCAGGGTAGGGTCCTACGAGCAGTACTTC. It encodes CASSPRVGSYEQYF.

This clone was found once. The genes are TRBV27 and TRBJ1-2; D might be TRBD1 (5 bases). This CDR3 is 9 amino acids long. Germline CDR1 reads MNHEY; CDR2 reads SMNVEV (reference sequence). Trimming removed 8 bases at V and 13 bases at J, with 11 bases between. The CDR3 protein is CASGTGTTF. DNA for the CDR3: TGTGCCAGCGGTACCGGGACCACCTTC.

In this sample, this clone turned up once. The V and J genes are TRBV7-9 and TRBJ2-7, with TRBD2 matching 8 bases. Germline-derived CDR1 and CDR2 are SEHNR and FQNEAQ (reference sequence). The CDR3 has 14 amino acids. J lost 3 bases, V lost 5 bases, and 6 bases had no gene match. The CDR3 here is CASSLSGRDYEQYF. CDR3 sequence (DNA): TGTGCCAGCAGCCTCAGCGGGAGAGACTACGAGCAGTACTTC.

The chain has TRBV5-1 and TRBJ1-1, with D perhaps matching TRBD1 (5 bases). V was shortened by 0 bases and J by 1 base, with 16 bases between the two germline ends. CDR1 is SGHRS and CDR2 is YFSETQ in the germline V gene. The CDR3 extends over 17 amino acids. Here the CDR3 reads CASSLAGIGIPNTEAFF. The CDR3 DNA reads as TGCGCCAGCAGCTTGGCAGGGATTGGGATTCCGAACACTGAAGCTTTCTTT.

J is TRBJ1-5 and V is TRBV27, with a possible D match to TRBD1 (5 bases). The V and J ends lost 0 bases and 3 bases respectively, with 9 bases between them. Germline V CDR1 and CDR2: MNHEY, SMNVEV (reference sequence). This CDR3 region has 15 residues. CDR3 coding DNA: TGTGCCAGCAGTTTATCTTCAGGGAACAATCAGCCCCAGCATTTT. It is translated as CASSLSSGNNQPQHF.

A few counts support this clone. The chain carries TRBV9 and TRBJ1-1; 9 bases match TRBD1. The CDR3 runs to 14 residues. The V gene end was trimmed by 3 bases and the J gene end by 6 bases; junction bases not matched to a gene: 6. The germline V gene encodes CDR1 SGDLS and CDR2 YYNGEE. CDR3: CASSDRDREAEAFF. CDR3 nucleotides: TGTGCCAGCAGCGACCGGGACAGGGAGGCTGAAGCTTTCTTT.

The chain couples TRBV4-1 to TRBJ1-3; D perhaps matches TRBD1 (5 bases). The germline gives CDR1 MGHRA, CDR2 YSYEKL. This CDR3 is built from 16 residues. The V and J ends lost 2 bases and 0 bases respectively, with 11 bases between them. CDR3 sequence reads: CASSQFRALSGNTIYF. CDR3 sequence (DNA): TGCGCCAGCAGCCAATTCAGGGCTCTCTCTGGAAACACCATATATTTT.

The V gene is TRBV5-1, the J gene TRBJ2-7, with D unresolved. Germline CDR1 is SGHRS and CDR2 is YFSETQ. Deletions cut 0 bases from V and 2 bases from J, with 9 bases between. This CDR3 contains 14 residues. DNA for the CDR3: TGCGCCAGCAGCTTGGAACTGCCTCCCTACGAGCAGTACTTC. This encodes CASSLELPPYEQYF.